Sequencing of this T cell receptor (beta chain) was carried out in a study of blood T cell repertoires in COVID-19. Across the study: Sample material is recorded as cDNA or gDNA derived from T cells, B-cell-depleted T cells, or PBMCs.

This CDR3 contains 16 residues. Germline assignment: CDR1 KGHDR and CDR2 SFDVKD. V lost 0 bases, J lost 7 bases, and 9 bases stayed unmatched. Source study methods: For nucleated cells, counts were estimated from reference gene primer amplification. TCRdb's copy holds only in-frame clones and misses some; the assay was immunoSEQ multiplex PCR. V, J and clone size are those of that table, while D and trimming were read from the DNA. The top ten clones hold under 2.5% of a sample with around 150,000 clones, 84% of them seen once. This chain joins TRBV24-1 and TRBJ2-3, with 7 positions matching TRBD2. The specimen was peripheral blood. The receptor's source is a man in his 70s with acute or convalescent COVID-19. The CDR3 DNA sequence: TGTGCCACCAGTGATTTGGGCGGGAGTATCCTTAATACGCAGTATTTT. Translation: CATSDLGGSILNTQYF.